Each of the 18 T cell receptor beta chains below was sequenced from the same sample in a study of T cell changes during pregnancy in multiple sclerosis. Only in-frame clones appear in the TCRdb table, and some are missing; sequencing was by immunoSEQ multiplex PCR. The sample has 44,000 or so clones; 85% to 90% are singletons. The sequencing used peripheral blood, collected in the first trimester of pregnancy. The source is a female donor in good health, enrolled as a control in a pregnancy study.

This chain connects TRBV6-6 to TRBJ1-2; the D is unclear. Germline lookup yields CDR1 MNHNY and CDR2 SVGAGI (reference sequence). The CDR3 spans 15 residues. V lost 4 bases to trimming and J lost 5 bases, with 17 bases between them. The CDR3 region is CASSSLPSFPYGYTF. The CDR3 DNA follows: TGTGCCAGCAGTTCCCTCCCCTCCTTCCCTTATGGCTACACCTTC.

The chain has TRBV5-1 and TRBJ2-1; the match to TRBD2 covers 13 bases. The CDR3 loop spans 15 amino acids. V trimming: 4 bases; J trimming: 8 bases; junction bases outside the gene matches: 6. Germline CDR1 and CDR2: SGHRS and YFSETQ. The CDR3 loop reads CASSVGLAGFYEQFF. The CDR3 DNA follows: TGCGCCAGCAGCGTGGGACTAGCGGGATTCTATGAGCAGTTCTTC.

This CDR3 reads CASRDRTSTGEQYF. CDR3 in DNA: TGTGCCAGTCGGGACAGGACCTCCACGGGAGAGCAGTACTTC. This sequence joins TRBV6-1 and TRBJ2-7; 8 bases are a match to TRBD1. V dropped 9 bases and J dropped 7; count of bases not matched to a gene: 14. Per germline, CDR1 MNHNS and CDR2 SASEGT. The CDR3 sequence is 14 residues long.

CDR3 sequence: CASRSLTDRVVKTEAFF. CDR3 in DNA: TGTGCCAGCAGATCCCTGACAGACCGCGTGGTTAAAACTGAAGCTTTCTTT. V usage is TRBV28 and J usage is TRBJ1-1, with D possibly being TRBD1 (5 bases). The CDR3 consists of 17 residues. The V gene lost 6 bases and the J gene lost 5 bases, with 25 bases spanning the gap. Germline CDR1 and CDR2: MDHEN and SYDVKM.

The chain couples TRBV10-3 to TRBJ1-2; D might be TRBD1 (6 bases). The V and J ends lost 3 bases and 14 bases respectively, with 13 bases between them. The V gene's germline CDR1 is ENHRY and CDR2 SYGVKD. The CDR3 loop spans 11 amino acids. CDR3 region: CAISDGTFQTF. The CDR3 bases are TGTGCCATCAGTGATGGGACATTCCAGACCTTC.

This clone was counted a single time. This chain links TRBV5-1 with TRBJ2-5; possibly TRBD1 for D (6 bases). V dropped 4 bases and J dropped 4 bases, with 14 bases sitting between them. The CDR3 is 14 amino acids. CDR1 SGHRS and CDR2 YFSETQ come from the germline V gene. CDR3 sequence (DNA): TGCGCCAGCAGCCCGGGGACAAGCCCAGAGACCCAGTACTTC. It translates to CASSPGTSPETQYF.

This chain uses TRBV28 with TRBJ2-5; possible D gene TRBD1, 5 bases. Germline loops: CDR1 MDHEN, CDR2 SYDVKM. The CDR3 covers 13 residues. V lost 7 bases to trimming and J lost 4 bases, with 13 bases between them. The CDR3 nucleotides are TGTGCCAGCAAACAAGGGGCCCGAGAGACCCAGTACTTC. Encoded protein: CASKQGARETQYF. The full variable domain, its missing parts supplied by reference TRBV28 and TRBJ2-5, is DVKVTQSSRYLVKRTGEKVFLECVQDMDHENMFWYRQDPGLGLRLIYFSYDVKMKEKGDIPEGYSVSREKKERFSLILESASTNQTSMYLCASKQGARETQYFGPGTRLLVL.

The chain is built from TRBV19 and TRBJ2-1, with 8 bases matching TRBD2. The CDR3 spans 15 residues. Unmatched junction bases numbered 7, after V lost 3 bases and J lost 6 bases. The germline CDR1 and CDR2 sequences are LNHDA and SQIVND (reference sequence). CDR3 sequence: CASSIPGGRTNEQFF. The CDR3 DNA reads TGTGCCAGTAGTATTCCGGGCGGGAGGACCAATGAGCAGTTCTTC.

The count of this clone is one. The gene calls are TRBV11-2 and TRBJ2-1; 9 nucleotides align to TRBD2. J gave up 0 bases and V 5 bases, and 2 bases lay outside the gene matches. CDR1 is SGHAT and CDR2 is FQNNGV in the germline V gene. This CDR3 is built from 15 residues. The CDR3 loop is CASSLREGSYNEQFF. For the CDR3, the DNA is TGTGCCAGCAGCCTGCGGGAGGGCTCCTACAATGAGCAGTTCTTC.

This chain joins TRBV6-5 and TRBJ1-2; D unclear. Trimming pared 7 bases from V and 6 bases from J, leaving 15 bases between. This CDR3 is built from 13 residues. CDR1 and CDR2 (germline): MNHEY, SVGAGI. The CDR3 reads CASTYRNSDGYTF. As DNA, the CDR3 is TGTGCCAGCACATACAGAAATTCCGATGGCTACACCTTC.

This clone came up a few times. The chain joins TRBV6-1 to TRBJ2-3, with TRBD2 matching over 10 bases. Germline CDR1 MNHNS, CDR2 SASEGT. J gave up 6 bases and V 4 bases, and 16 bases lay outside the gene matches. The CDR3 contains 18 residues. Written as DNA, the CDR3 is TGTGCCAGCAGTGCCCGCCGGCAACTAGCGGGGCGAGGGGATACGCAGTATTTT. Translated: CASSARRQLAGRGDTQYF.

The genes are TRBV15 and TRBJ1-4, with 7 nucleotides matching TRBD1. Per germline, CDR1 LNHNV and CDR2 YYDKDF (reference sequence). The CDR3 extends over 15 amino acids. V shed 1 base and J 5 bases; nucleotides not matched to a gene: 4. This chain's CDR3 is CATSRGTGENEKLFF. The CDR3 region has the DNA TGTGCCACCAGCAGAGGAACAGGGGAAAATGAAAAACTGTTTTTT.

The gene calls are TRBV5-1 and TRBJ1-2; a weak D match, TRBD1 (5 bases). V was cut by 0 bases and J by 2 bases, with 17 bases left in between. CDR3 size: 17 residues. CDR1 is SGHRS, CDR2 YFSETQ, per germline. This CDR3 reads CASSLEYDGAFNYGYTF. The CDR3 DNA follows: TGCGCCAGCAGCTTGGAGTATGATGGGGCCTTCAACTATGGCTACACCTTC.

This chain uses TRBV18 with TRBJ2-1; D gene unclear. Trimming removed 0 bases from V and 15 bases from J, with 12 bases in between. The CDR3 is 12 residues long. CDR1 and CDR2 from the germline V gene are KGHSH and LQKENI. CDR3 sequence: CASSPPRVLLFF. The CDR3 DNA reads TGTGCCAGCTCACCACCTCGAGTTCTGTTGTTCTTC.

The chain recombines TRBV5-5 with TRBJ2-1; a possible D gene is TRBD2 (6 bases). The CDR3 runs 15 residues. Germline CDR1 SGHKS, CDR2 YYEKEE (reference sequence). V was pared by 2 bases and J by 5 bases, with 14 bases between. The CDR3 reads CASSFPAGEHNEQFF. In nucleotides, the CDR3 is TGTGCCAGCAGCTTTCCAGCGGGCGAGCACAATGAGCAGTTCTTC.

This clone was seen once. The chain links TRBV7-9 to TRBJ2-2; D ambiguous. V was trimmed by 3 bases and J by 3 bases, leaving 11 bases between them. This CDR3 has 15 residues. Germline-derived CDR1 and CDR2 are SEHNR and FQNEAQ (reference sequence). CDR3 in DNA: TGTGCCAGCAGCTTTCCCCAAACGGACACCGGGGAGCTGTTTTTT. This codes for CASSFPQTDTGELFF. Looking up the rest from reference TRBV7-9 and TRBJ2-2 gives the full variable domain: DTGVSQNPRHKITKRGQNVTFRCDPISEHNRLYWYRQTLGQGPEFLTYFQNEAQLEKSRLLSDRFSAERPKGSFSTLEIQRTEQGDSAMYLCASSFPQTDTGELFFGEGSRLTVL.

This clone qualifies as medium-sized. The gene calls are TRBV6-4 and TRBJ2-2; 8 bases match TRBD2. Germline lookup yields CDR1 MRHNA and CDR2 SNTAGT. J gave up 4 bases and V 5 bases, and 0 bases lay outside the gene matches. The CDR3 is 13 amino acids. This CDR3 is CASSSGSTGELFF. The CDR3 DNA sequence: TGTGCCAGCAGTAGCGGGAGCACCGGGGAGCTGTTTTTT.

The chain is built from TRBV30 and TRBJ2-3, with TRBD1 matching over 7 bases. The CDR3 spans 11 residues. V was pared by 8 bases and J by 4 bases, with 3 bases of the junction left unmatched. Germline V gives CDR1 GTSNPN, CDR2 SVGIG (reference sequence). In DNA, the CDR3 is TGTGCCGCGCAGGGGGCAGATACGCAGTATTTT. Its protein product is CAAQGADTQYF.